This TCR beta chain came from a study of T cells in tuberculosis. This clone occurred once. Its specificity is unknown. Sample time point: new active TB diagnosis, blood taken before or within 7 days of starting treatment. Notes on the study in general: Smaller distances to GMM-specific TCRs suggested their expansion in active tuberculosis. The TCR-beta difference was not significant; alpha differences partly reflected length.

Method: immunoSEQ multiplex PCR; TCRdb's copy keeps in-frame clones and lacks some. The sample yields roughly 35,000 clones, around 90% seen once. The CDR3 loop spans 17 amino acids. Trimming stripped 4 bases from V and 4 bases from J, with 22 bases between. Germline CDR1 and CDR2: MGHRA and YSYEKL. The gene calls are TRBV4-1 and TRBJ1-2; no definite D call. The clonotype comes from an adult with tuberculosis. Some clones in this sample may be carry-over from other donors' samples. Sequenced material: PBMCs, taken at tuberculosis diagnosis. CDR3 sequence: CASSRFITHRYGYGYTF. DNA of the CDR3: TGCGCCAGCAGCCGATTTATTACTCACCGGTATGGCTATGGCTACACCTTC.